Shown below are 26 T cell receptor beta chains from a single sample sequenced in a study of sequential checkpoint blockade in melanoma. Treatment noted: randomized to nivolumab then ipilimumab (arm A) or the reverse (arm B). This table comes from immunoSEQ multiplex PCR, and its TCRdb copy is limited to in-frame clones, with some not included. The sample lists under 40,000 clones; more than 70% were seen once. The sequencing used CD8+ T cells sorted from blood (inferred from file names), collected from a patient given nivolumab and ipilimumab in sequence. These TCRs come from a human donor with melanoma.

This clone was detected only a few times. DNA of the CDR3: TGTGCCAGCAGCAAACTCCCCACTAGGGGGAGCTCCTACGAGCAGTACGTC. This sequence encodes CASSKLPTRGSSYEQYV. This rearrangement joins TRBV21-1 to TRBJ2-7; TRBD1 is the table's D call, not checked against the DNA. TRBV21-1 is a pseudogene. The CDR3 loop spans 17 amino acids.

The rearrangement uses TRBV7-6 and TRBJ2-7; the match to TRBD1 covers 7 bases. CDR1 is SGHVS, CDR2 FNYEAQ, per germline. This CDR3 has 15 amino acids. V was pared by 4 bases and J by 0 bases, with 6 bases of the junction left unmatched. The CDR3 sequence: CASSSPGGHSYEQYF. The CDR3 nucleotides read TGTGCCAGCAGCTCCCCAGGGGGACACTCCTACGAGCAGTACTTC.

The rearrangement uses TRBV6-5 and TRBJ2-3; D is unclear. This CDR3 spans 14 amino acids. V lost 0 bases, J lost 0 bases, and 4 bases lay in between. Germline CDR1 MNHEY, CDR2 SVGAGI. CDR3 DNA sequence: TGTGCCAGCAGTTACTCTCCTAGCACAGATACGCAGTATTTT. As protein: CASSYSPSTDTQYF.

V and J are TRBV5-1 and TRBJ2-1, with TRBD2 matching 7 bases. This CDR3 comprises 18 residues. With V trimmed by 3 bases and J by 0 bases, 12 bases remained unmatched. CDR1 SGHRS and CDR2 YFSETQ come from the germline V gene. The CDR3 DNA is TGCGCCAGCAGCTGGCGGGGGAACGAAAGAAGCTCCTACAATGAGCAGTTCTTC. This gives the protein CASSWRGNERSSYNEQFF.

Written as DNA, the CDR3 is TGTGCCAGTAGTATGGGGACAGGGAACTCCTACGAGCAGTACTTC. Translated: CASSMGTGNSYEQYF. The V gene is TRBV19, the J gene TRBJ2-7; 9 nucleotides align to TRBD1. This CDR3 contains 15 residues. V lost 3 bases and J lost 0; bases outside the gene matches: 3. From germline, CDR1 is LNHDA and CDR2 SQIVND (reference sequence).

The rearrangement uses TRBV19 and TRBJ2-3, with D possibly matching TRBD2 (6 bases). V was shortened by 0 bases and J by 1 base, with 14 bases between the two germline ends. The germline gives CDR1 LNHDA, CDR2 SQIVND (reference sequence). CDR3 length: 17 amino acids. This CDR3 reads CASSIDAGGTRTDTQYF. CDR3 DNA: TGTGCCAGTAGTATAGACGCGGGCGGGACCCGCACAGATACGCAGTATTTT.

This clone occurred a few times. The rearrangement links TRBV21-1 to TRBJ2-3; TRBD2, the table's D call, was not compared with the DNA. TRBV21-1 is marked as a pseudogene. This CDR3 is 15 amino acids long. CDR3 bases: TGTGCCAGCAGAAAAAGAGGAGGGAACCACGGTACGCAGTATTTT. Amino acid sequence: CASRKRGGNHGTQYF.

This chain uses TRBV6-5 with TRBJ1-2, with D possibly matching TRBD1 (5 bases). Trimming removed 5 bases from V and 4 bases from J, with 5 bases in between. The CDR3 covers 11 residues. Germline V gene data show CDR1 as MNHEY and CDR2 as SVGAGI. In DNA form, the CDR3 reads TGTGCCAGCAGTGACAGCTATGGCTACACCTTC. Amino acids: CASSDSYGYTF.

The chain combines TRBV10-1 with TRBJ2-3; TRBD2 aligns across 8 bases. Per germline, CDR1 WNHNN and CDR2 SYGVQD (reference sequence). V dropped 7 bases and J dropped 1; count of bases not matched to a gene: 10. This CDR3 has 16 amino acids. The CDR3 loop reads CASKLKLAGRTDTQYF. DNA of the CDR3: TGCGCCAGCAAACTCAAATTAGCGGGACGCACAGATACGCAGTATTTT.

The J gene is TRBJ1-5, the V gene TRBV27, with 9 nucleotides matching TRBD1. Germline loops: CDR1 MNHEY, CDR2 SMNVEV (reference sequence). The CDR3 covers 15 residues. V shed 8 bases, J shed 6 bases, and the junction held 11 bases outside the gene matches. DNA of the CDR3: TGTGCCAGCCCCAGGGGACAGGGAGGAGTTCAGCCCCAGCATTTT. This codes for CASPRGQGGVQPQHF.

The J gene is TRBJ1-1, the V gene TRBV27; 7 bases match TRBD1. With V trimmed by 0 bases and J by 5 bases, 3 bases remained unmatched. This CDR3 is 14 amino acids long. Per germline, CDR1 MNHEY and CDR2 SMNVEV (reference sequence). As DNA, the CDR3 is TGTGCCAGCAGTTTATCCCCAGGGGGAACTGAAGCTTTCTTT. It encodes CASSLSPGGTEAFF.

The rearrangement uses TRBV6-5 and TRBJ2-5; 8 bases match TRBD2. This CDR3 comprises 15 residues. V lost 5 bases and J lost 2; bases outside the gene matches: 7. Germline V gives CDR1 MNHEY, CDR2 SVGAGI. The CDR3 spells CASSLSGTEQETQYF. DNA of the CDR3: TGTGCCAGCAGTCTTAGCGGGACCGAACAAGAGACCCAGTACTTC.

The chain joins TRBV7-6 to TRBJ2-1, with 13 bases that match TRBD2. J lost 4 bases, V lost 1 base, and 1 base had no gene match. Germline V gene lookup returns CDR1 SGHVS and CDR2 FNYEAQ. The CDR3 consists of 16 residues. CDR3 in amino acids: CASSLGGLAGYNEQFF. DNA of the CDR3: TGTGCCAGCAGCTTAGGGGGACTAGCGGGATACAATGAGCAGTTCTTC.

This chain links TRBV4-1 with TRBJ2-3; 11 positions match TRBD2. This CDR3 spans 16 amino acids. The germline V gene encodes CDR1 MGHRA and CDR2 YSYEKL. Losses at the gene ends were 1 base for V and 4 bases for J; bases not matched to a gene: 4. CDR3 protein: CASSQGIAGGADTQYF. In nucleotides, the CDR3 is TGCGCCAGCAGCCAAGGAATAGCGGGAGGGGCAGATACGCAGTATTTT.

CDR3 protein: CASSRGHIQYF. CDR3 in DNA: TGTGCCAGCAGCAGGGGTCACATTCAGTACTTC. This rearrangement joins TRBV27 to TRBJ2-4; TRBD1 is a possible D gene (6 bases). Per the germline V gene, CDR1 is MNHEY and CDR2 is SMNVEV (reference sequence). The CDR3 is made up of 11 amino acids. The germline V and J ends were trimmed by 6 bases and 8 bases, with 8 bases remaining between them.

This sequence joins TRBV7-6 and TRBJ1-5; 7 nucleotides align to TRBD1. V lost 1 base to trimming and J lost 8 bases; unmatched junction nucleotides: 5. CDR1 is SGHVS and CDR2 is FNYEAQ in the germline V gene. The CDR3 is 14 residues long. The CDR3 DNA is TGTGCCAGCAGCTTAGTGGCAGGGGGAGAGCCCCAGCATTTT. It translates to CASSLVAGGEPQHF.

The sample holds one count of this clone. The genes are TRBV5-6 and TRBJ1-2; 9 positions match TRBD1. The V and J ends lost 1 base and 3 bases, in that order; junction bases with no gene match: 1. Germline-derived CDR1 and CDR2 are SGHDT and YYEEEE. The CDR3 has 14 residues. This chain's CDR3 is CASSLNRGHYGYTF. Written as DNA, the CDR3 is TGTGCCAGCAGCTTGAACAGGGGGCACTATGGCTACACCTTC.

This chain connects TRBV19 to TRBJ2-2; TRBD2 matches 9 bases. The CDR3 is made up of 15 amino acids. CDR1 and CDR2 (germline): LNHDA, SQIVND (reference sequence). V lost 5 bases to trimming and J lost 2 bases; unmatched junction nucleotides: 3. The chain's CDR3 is CASSLTSGNTGELFF. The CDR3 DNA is TGTGCCAGTAGTCTGACTAGCGGAAACACCGGGGAGCTGTTTTTT.

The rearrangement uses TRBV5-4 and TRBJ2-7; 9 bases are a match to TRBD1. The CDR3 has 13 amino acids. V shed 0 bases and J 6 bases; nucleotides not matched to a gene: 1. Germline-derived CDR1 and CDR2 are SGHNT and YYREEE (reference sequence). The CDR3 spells CASSLGQGVEQYF. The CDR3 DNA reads TGTGCCAGCAGCTTGGGACAGGGGGTCGAGCAGTACTTC.

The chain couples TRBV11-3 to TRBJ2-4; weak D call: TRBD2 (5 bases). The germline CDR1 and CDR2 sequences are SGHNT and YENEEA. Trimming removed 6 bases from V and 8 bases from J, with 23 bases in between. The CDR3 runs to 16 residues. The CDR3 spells CASRGSEAYAVDIQYF. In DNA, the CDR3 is TGTGCCAGCAGAGGTAGCGAGGCCTACGCCGTGGACATTCAGTACTTC.

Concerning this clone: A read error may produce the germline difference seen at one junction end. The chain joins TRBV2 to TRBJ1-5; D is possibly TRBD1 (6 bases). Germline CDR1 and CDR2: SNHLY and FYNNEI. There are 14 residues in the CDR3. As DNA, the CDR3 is TGTGCCAGCGGTGACTTAGGGGGGGATCAGCCCCAGCATTTT. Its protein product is CASGDLGGDQPQHF.

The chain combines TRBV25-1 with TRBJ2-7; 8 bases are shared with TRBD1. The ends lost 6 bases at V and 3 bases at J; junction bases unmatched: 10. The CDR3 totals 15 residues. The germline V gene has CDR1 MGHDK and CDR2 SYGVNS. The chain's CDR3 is CASSARDRSHYEQYF. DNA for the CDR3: TGTGCCAGCAGCGCCCGGGACAGGAGTCACTACGAGCAGTACTTC.

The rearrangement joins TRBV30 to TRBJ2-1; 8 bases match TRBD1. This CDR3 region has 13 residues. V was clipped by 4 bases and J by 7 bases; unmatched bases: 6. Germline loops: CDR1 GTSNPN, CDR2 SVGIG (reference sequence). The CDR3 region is CAWNLHRGNEQFF. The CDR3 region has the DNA TGTGCCTGGAACCTTCACAGGGGGAATGAGCAGTTCTTC.

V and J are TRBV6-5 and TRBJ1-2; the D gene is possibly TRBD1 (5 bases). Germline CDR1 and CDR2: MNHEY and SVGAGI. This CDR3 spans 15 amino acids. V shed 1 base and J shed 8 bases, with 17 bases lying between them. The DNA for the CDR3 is TGTGCCAGCAGTTACTTAAGGGCCGTGGGGGGGGGCTACACCTTC. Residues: CASSYLRAVGGGYTF.

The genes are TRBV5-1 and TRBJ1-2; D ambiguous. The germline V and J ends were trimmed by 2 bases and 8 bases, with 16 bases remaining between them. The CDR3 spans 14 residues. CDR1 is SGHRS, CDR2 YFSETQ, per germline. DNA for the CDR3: TGCGCCAGCAGCTTCCTCGAAGCCAGGCACGGCTACACCTTC. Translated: CASSFLEARHGYTF.

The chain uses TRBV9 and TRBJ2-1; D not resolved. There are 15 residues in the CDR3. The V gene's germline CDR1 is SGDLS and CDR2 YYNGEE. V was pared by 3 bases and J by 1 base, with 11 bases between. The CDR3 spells CASSALRASYNEQFF. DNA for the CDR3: TGTGCCAGCAGCGCTCTCCGCGCTTCCTACAATGAGCAGTTCTTC.